Listed below are T cell receptor beta chains from one sample, sequenced in a study of blood T cell repertoires in COVID-19. The data were produced by immunoSEQ multiplex PCR, yet TCRdb's version contains in-frame clones alone and is incomplete. The sample has about 130,000 clones; 75% to 90% are singletons. Sample: PBMCs or T cells enriched from blood (not recorded which). The receptors shown here come from a man in his fifties who had recovered from COVID-19. CDR3s include the opening cysteine and the closing phenylalanine or tryptophan.

V: TRBV19
length: 15
CDR3: CASSHTGSGQETQYF

V: TRBV6-5
length: 15
CDR3: CASSYGGTRRYEQFF

V: TRBV7-8
length: 15
CDR3: CASSLVGTVFQPQHF

V: TRBV5-4
length: 15
CDR3: CASSLGQTGANVLTF

V: TRBV7-2
length: 17
CDR3: CASSLGGQGATNEKLFF

V: TRBV5-4
length: 16
CDR3: CASRGGTGHSNQPQHF

V: TRBV19
length: 16
CDR3: CASMTWRGPMNTEAFF

V: TRBV10-3
length: 15
CDR3: CAISRQGAFNSPLHF

V: TRBV7-2
length: 14
CDR3: CASSLGDFTDTQYF

V: TRBV7-8
length: 15
CDR3: CASSLADRGNSPLHF

V: TRBV5-4
length: 14
CDR3: CASSLADRGTEAFF

V: TRBV3-1/TRBV3-2
length: 14
CDR3: CASSRTGSGTEAFF

V: TRBV28
length: 14
CDR3: CASSRPTGADEQFF

V: TRBV7-2
length: 15
CDR3: CASSQTRGRGQPQHF

V: TRBV7-2
length: 15
CDR3: CASSPWASVNTEAFF

V: TRBV3-1/TRBV3-2
length: 13
CDR3: CASSLGTGDTQYF

V: TRBV6-5
length: 13
CDR3: CASRHDSNYGYTF

V: TRBV7-3
length: 13
CDR3: CASSLSDTGELFF

V: TRBV5-6
length: 14
CDR3: CASDELQGYGELFF

V: TRBV5-4
length: 16
CDR3: CASSFVLGQGDTEAFF

V: TRBV3-1/TRBV3-2
length: 15
CDR3: CASSQDPRGNQPQHF

V: TRBV19
length: 15
CDR3: CASSPRQGASQPQHF

V: TRBV28
length: 13
CDR3: CASSLQSAWEQFF

V: TRBV7-9
length: 12
CDR3: CASSSLSKRQFF

V: TRBV7-2
length: 15
CDR3: CASSPRQLMNTEAFF

V: TRBV7-2
length: 10
CDR3: CASSLYEQYF

V: TRBV5-6
length: 14
CDR3: CASSTGQSNTEAFF

V: TRBV5-1
length: 14
CDR3: CASRYTGGGGELFF

V: TRBV7-8
length: 16
CDR3: CASSSNSDRPNSPLHF

V: TRBV11-1
length: 13
CDR3: CASTPVEGAEAFF

V: TRBV5-8
length: 15
CDR3: CASSPKRGVNEKLFF

V: TRBV2
length: 13
CDR3: CASSVGRIYGYTF

V: TRBV4-1
length: 14
CDR3: CASSQDRGRKGYTF

V: TRBV6-2/TRBV6-3
length: 13
CDR3: CASSQRQGDGYTF

V: TRBV2
length: 15
CDR3: CASSGPSGSYNEQFF

V: TRBV29-1
length: 12
CDR3: CSAGDLGEPQHF

V: TRBV5-1
length: 15
CDR3: CASSLLGTSTETQYF